This entry lists 20 T cell receptor beta chains sequenced from one sample in a study of tumor and adjacent non-tumor tissue in lung cancer. This sample's RNA came from whole unsorted tissue. TCRbeta libraries were built with three rounds of nested PCR, modified from ARM-PCR. TCRdb re-called the multiplex PCR reads through MiXCR, storing one row per CDR3 protein. The sample has roughly 76,000 distinct CDR3 sequences, around 70% seen once; the top ten hold about 12%. Material: lung tumor tissue. Every receptor here comes from a woman in her 70s with non-small cell lung cancer.

Note on this clonotype: One end of the junction fails to match germline, which may point to a read error. The gene calls are TRBV6-2 or TRBV6-3 and TRBJ2-7, with 8 positions matching TRBD1. CDR3 size: 11 residues. The germline V gene encodes CDR1 MNHEY and CDR2 SVGEGT. The CDR3 nucleotides are TGTGCCAGCTGGCAGGGGGCCGAGCGGTACTTC. Its protein is CASWQGAERYF.

As for this clonotype: A read error may produce the germline difference seen at one junction end. The chain links TRBV5-1 to TRBJ2-3; the D call may be TRBD1 or TRBD2 (5 bases each). The germline gives CDR1 SGHRS, CDR2 YFSETQ. The length of the CDR3 is 16 residues. The CDR3 region has the DNA TGCACCAGCAGCTTGGGTCGTGGGAGTAAGACAGATACGCGGTATTTT. It specifies CTSSLGRGSKTDTRYF.

As concerns this clonotype: This could be a read error, since a much larger clone is one nucleotide away. The chain is built from TRBV28 and TRBJ2-4; 8 positions agree with TRBD2. The CDR3 consists of 16 residues. CDR1 and CDR2 from the germline V gene are MDHEN and SYDVKM. The J segment lost 3 bases and the V segment lost 6 bases, leaving 10 bases of the junction unmatched. The CDR3 bases are TGTGCCAGCAGGGGAGCGGGAGATCTAGTCAAAAACATTCAGTACTTC. This sequence encodes CASRGAGDLVKNIQYF.

Details on this clonotype: This may arise from a read error, as a much more abundant clone is one base away. The chain carries TRBV5-1 and TRBJ2-7; TRBD2 matches at 13 bases. The CDR3 runs 14 residues. Germline V CDR1 and CDR2: SGHRS, YFSETQ. The trim removed 8 bases at V and 3 bases at J, leaving 5 bases unmatched. This CDR3 is CARAGTSGNYEQYF. DNA for the CDR3: TGCGCCAGAGCGGGGACTAGCGGGAACTACGAGCAGTACTTC.

On this clonotype: A junction boundary mismatches the germline segment, possibly from a read error. V usage is TRBV28 and J usage is TRBJ2-5; 10 bases are shared with TRBD1. Germline-derived CDR1 and CDR2 are MDHEN and SYDVKM. This CDR3 contains 16 residues. The CDR3 region has the DNA TGTGCCGGCAGTTTAAGACAGGGGGCAGCCCAAGAGACCCAGTACTTC. Protein sequence: CAGSLRQGAAQETQYF.

The V call is TRBV10-3, the J call TRBJ2-3; 8 bases are shared with TRBD1. CDR3 length: 17 amino acids. With 5 bases clipped from V and 4 bases from J, the junction kept 14 bases outside the gene matches. In germline, CDR1 is ENHRY, CDR2 SYGVKD. CDR3: CAISRRETGASADTQYF. Written as DNA, the CDR3 is TGTGCCATCAGTCGAAGGGAGACAGGGGCTAGTGCAGATACGCAGTATTTT.

Notes on this clonotype: The junction shows a germline mismatch at one end, possibly a read error. V usage is TRBV29-1 and J usage is TRBJ2-5, with D perhaps matching TRBD1 or TRBD2 (6 bases each). Germline CDR1 and CDR2: SQVTM and ANQGSEA. The CDR3 is 15 residues long. In DNA form, the CDR3 reads TGTAGCATCGAAGGAGGGGGGAGTGTTTCGGGGACCCAGTACTTC. Residues: CSIEGGGSVSGTQYF. Drawing the rest from reference TRBV29-1 and TRBJ2-5, the complete variable domain is SAVISQKPSRDICQRGTSLTIQCQVDSQVTMMFWYRQQPGQSLTLIATANQGSEATYESGFVIDKFPISRPNLTFSTLTVSNMSPEDSSIYLCSIEGGGSVSGTQYFGPGTRLLVL.

The rearrangement uses TRBV5-1 and TRBJ2-5, with D possibly being TRBD1 or TRBD2 (5 bases each). CDR1 is SGHRS and CDR2 is YFSETQ in the germline V gene. The CDR3 has 15 residues. The germline V and J ends were trimmed by 3 bases and 5 bases, with 17 bases remaining between them. As DNA, the CDR3 is TGCGCCAGCAGCTGTGGGATGGTAGAGGGGGAGACCCAGTACTTC. Protein product: CASSCGMVEGETQYF.

This clonotype was picked up a small number of times. A much larger clone lies a single base off, so this may be a read error. The gene calls are TRBV12-3 or TRBV12-4 and TRBJ2-3; D is uncertain. The CDR3 runs 12 residues. The CDR3 DNA reads as TGTGCCAGCAATTTAGGGACAGATACGCAGTATTTT. Residues: CASNLGTDTQYF.

Concerning this clonotype itself: An end of the junction does not agree with germline; a read error may underlie this. DNA of the CDR3: TGTGCCATCAGTTGGGCGAATTCGAACACTGAAGCTTTCTTT. Residues: CAISWANSNTEAFF. The J gene is TRBJ1-1, the V gene TRBV12-3 or TRBV12-4; D uncertain. The CDR3 contains 14 residues.

Regarding this clonotype: Just one base apart from a much larger clone, this may be a read error. The chain joins TRBV5-1 to TRBJ1-6, with D possibly matching TRBD1 (6 bases). Germline-derived CDR1 and CDR2 are SGHRS and YFSETQ. CDR3 length equals 15 residues. The CDR3 sequence: CTSSLTGGGGSPLHF. CDR3 bases: TGCACCAGCAGCTTGACAGGCGGCGGGGGATCACCCCTCCACTTT.

The chain links TRBV5-6 to TRBJ2-3; the D gene is possibly TRBD1 (6 bases). The ends were cut back, 1 base at V and 7 bases at J, with 16 bases in the middle. The CDR3 is made up of 15 amino acids. CDR1 is SGHDT, CDR2 YYEEEE, per germline. In nucleotides, the CDR3 is TGTGCCAGCAGCTTGCCCGGACAGCAAACAAATACGCAGTATTTT. Translated: CASSLPGQQTNTQYF. The full variable domain, in which reference TRBV5-6 and TRBJ2-3 provide the parts outside the CDR3, is DAGVTQSPTHLIKTRGQQVTLRCSPKSGHDTVSWYQQALGQGPQFIFQYYEEEERQRGNFPDRFSGHQFPNYSSELNVNALLLGDSALYLCASSLPGQQTNTQYFGPGTRLTVL.

Regarding this clonotype: At one end, the junction sequence differs from germline, possibly due to a read error. The chain uses TRBV12-3 or TRBV12-4 and TRBJ2-6; D tentatively reads TRBD1 or TRBD2 (5 bases each). The CDR3 is made up of 15 amino acids. The DNA for the CDR3 is TGTGCCAGCACCAAAATGGGGGTTGGGGCCAACGTCTTGACTTTC. This encodes CASTKMGVGANVLTF.

The J gene is TRBJ2-2, the V gene TRBV12-3 or TRBV12-4, with D possibly being TRBD1 (6 bases). The CDR3 spans 15 residues. Between the trimmed V and J ends, which lost 6 bases and 3 bases, there was a span of 14 bases. The CDR3 region is CASRRQARDTGELFF. In nucleotides, the CDR3 is TGTGCCAGCAGGCGACAGGCCCGAGACACCGGGGAGCTGTTTTTT.

Ten or more counts support this clonotype. V gene TRBV29-1 combines with J gene TRBJ2-5; tentatively, D is TRBD2 (5 bases). Trimming took off 1 base at V and 0 bases at J, with 12 bases between the two ends. CDR1 and CDR2 (germline): SQVTM, ANQGSEA. This CDR3 is 15 amino acids long. The CDR3 coding sequence is TGCAGCGTTGAAGGAGGGCAGGCCGACCAAGAGACCCAGTACTTC. Translating it yields CSVEGGQADQETQYF.

As regards this clonotype: The junction departs from germline at one end; a sequencing error may be responsible. The chain employs TRBV5-4 and TRBJ2-1, with TRBD2 identical over 10 bases. The CDR3 length is 15 residues. Per germline, CDR1 SGHNT and CDR2 YYREEE (reference sequence). The CDR3 bases are TGTACCAGCAGCTGGCCTAGCGGGGGAATGAATGAGCAGTTCTTC. It is translated as CTSSWPSGGMNEQFF.

This clonotype has more than one count but fewer than ten. Given a much more abundant clone one base away, this may be a read error. This CDR3 is missing its conserved last phenylalanine or tryptophan, likely due to a read error. V and J are TRBV6-5 and TRBJ1-2; D is unresolved. Trimming shortened V by 4 bases and J by 2 bases, and 8 bases separated the two germline ends. Germline-derived CDR1 and CDR2 are MNHEY and SVGAGI. The CDR3 is 13 amino acids. The CDR3 bases are TGTGCCAGCAGTTTTGAGTCAAACTATGGCTACACCCTC. It specifies CASSFESNYGYTL.

Of note for this clonotype: Compared with germline, one end of the junction differs, possibly owing to a read error. The rearrangement uses TRBV6-5 and TRBJ1-4; no definite D call. Germline loops: CDR1 MNHEY, CDR2 SVGAGI. This CDR3 region has 14 residues. CDR3 nucleotide sequence: TGTGCCAGGAGTCCTACGCCAACTAATGAAAAACTTTCTTTT. Translation: CARSPTPTNEKLSF.

The J gene is TRBJ1-1, the V gene TRBV15; the match to TRBD1 covers 7 bases. The ends lost 0 bases at V and 1 base at J; junction bases unmatched: 8. Germline V gene data show CDR1 as LNHNV and CDR2 as YYDKDF (reference sequence). The CDR3 spans 17 residues. The CDR3 DNA follows: TGTGCCACCAGCAGAGAGGAGTGGAGGGGGCAGAACACTGAAGCTTTCTTT. This sequence encodes CATSREEWRGQNTEAFF.

With regard to this clonotype: Mismatch with germline at one junction end may stem from a read error. The J gene is TRBJ2-7, the V gene TRBV28, with D perhaps TRBD1 (6 bases). Germline CDR1 MDHEN, CDR2 SYDVKM. The CDR3 is 13 amino acids. The DNA for the CDR3 is TGTGCCACCAGTTTGGACAGTACCTTCGAGCAGTGCTTC. It is translated as CATSLDSTFEQCF.